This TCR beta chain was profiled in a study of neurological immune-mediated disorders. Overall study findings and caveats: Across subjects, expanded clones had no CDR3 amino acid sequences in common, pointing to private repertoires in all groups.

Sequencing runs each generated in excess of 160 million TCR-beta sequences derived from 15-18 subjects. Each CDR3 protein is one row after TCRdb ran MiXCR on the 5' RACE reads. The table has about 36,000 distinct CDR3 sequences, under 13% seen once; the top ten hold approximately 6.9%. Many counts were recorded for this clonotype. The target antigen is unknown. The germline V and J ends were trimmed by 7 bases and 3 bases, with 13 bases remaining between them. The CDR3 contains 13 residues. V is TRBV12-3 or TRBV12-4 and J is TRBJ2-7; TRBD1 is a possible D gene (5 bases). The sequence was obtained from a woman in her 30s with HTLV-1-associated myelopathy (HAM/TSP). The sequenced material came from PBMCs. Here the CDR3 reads CASTLTQGYEQYF. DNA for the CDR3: TGTGCCAGCACCCTAACTCAGGGCTACGAGCAGTACTTC.